Following are 29 T cell receptor beta chains from one sample sequenced in a study of shared clonotypes between healthy human individuals. TCRdb's copy holds only in-frame clones and misses some; the assay was immunoSEQ multiplex PCR. The sample yields 400,000 to 600,000 clones, roughly 95% seen once. Sequenced material: naive CD4+ T cells sorted from blood. As to subset: CD45RA+ positively selected. The receptors stem from a woman aged 25 to 39 in good health.

The chain couples TRBV28 to TRBJ1-2; D gene ambiguous. There are 13 residues in the CDR3. The V and J ends lost 5 bases and 8 bases respectively, with 15 bases between them. CDR1 is MDHEN, CDR2 SYDVKM, per germline. The CDR3 loop is CASSVGQTKGYTF. The CDR3 DNA reads TGTGCCAGCAGTGTCGGGCAGACGAAGGGCTACACCTTC.

A single count supports this clone. The V and J genes are TRBV28 and TRBJ1-5; 7 bases agree with TRBD1. Germline V gene data show CDR1 as MDHEN and CDR2 as SYDVKM. The length of the CDR3 is 16 residues. Trimming took 10 bases from V and 3 from J; bases not matched to a gene: 15. CDR3 nucleotide sequence: TGTGCCATCGATACGGGACAAGGGGGCCTCAATCAGCCCCAGCATTTT. Protein sequence: CAIDTGQGGLNQPQHF.

This chain joins TRBV28 and TRBJ2-1; 13 nucleotides align to TRBD2. The CDR3 has 16 residues. The V segment lost 5 bases and the J segment 7 bases; nucleotides outside the gene matches: 8. Per germline, CDR1 MDHEN and CDR2 SYDVKM. The DNA of the CDR3 is TGTGCCAGCAGTCCCCCGACTAGCGGGAGGTATAATGAGCAGTTCTTC. Its protein product is CASSPPTSGRYNEQFF.

The V gene is TRBV28, the J gene TRBJ2-7; unclear D gene. Germline CDR1 MDHEN, CDR2 SYDVKM. V was trimmed by 3 bases and J by 3 bases, leaving 9 bases between them. The CDR3 has 13 amino acids. DNA for the CDR3: TGTGCCAGCAGTTTTGGCGGAGTCTACGAGCAGTACTTC. Amino acid sequence: CASSFGGVYEQYF.

The V call is TRBV9, the J call TRBJ1-1; 9 nucleotides line up with TRBD1. V gave up 3 bases and J gave up 11 bases; unmatched junction bases: 8. CDR1 and CDR2 from the germline V gene are SGDLS and YYNGEE. This CDR3 comprises 13 residues. CDR3 coding DNA: TGTGCCAGCAGCGGGACAGGGGTCGAAAAGGCTTTCTTT. Translated, it gives CASSGTGVEKAFF. Full variable domain (remainder filled in from reference TRBV9 and TRBJ1-1): DSGVTQTPKHLITATGQRVTLRCSPRSGDLSVYWYQQSLDQGLQFLIQYYNGEERAKGNILERFSAQQFPDLHSELNLSSLELGDSALYFCASSGTGVEKAFFGQGTRLTVV.

The CDR3 protein is CASSLNRGEQYF. In DNA form, the CDR3 reads TGTGCCAGCAGTTTGAATAGGGGCGAGCAGTACTTC. The chain employs TRBV27 and TRBJ2-7, with D possibly TRBD1 on 5 matching bases. The germline V gene encodes CDR1 MNHEY and CDR2 SMNVEV (reference sequence). The CDR3 length is 12 residues. V lost 3 bases to trimming and J lost 6 bases, with 9 bases between them.

This rearrangement joins TRBV6-5 to TRBJ1-1; D unclear. The V end was cut by 4 bases, the J end by 6 bases, with 15 bases between. The CDR3 runs to 14 residues. CDR1 and CDR2 (germline): MNHEY, SVGAGI. The CDR3 spells CASSLVRTNAEAFF. In nucleotides, the CDR3 is TGTGCCAGCAGTTTGGTAAGGACTAACGCTGAAGCTTTCTTT.

The V and J genes are TRBV29-1 and TRBJ2-1; the match to TRBD2 covers 7 bases. This CDR3 is built from 14 residues. Germline CDR1 SQVTM, CDR2 ANQGSEA. The trim removed 6 bases at V and 5 bases at J, leaving 10 bases unmatched. CDR3 amino acids: CSVLNILAHNEQFF. The CDR3 nucleotides read TGCAGCGTCCTAAACATACTAGCGCACAATGAGCAGTTCTTC.

Of note for this clone: This same CDR3 is encoded by further DNA sequences in the sample. The gene calls are TRBV28 and TRBJ1-2; D might be TRBD1 (5 bases). The CDR3 runs 12 residues. Germline loops: CDR1 MDHEN, CDR2 SYDVKM. Trimming stripped 4 bases from V and 4 bases from J, with 7 bases between. DNA of the CDR3: TGTGCCAGCAGTTCAGGGCTCTATGGCTACACCTTC. Encoded protein: CASSSGLYGYTF.

The V and J genes are TRBV6-4 and TRBJ2-5; TRBD2 aligns across 13 bases. The CDR3 length is 14 residues. Losses at the gene ends were 5 bases for V and 4 bases for J; bases not matched to a gene: 1. Germline V gene lookup returns CDR1 MRHNA and CDR2 SNTAGT. The CDR3 sequence: CASSRLAGGETQYF. The CDR3 nucleotides read TGTGCCAGCAGTAGACTAGCGGGAGGAGAGACCCAGTACTTC.

This chain links TRBV11-2 with TRBJ2-7, with 12 bases matching TRBD2. The V gene's germline CDR1 is SGHAT and CDR2 FQNNGV. V lost 5 bases and J lost 6; bases outside the gene matches: 5. This CDR3 has 14 amino acids. The CDR3 reads CASSPTSGSGEQYF. CDR3 bases: TGTGCCAGCAGCCCGACTAGCGGGAGCGGCGAGCAGTACTTC.

V usage is TRBV5-6 and J usage is TRBJ2-1, with 10 bases matching TRBD1. With V trimmed by 3 bases and J by 8 bases, 2 bases remained unmatched. CDR3 length: 13 amino acids. Germline V gives CDR1 SGHDT, CDR2 YYEEEE. Here the CDR3 DNA reads TGTGCCAGCAGCTCGGGACAGGGGTATGAGCAGTTCTTC. Residues: CASSSGQGYEQFF. Combining the CDR3 with reference TRBV5-6 and TRBJ2-1 gives the whole variable domain DAGVTQSPTHLIKTRGQQVTLRCSPKSGHDTVSWYQQALGQGPQFIFQYYEEEERQRGNFPDRFSGHQFPNYSSELNVNALLLGDSALYLCASSSGQGYEQFFGPGTRLTVL.

This clone has a single count. The chain recombines TRBV28 with TRBJ1-5, with no clear D. The V gene lost 2 bases and the J gene lost 5 bases, with 13 bases spanning the gap. The CDR3 has 15 amino acids. CDR1 and CDR2 from the germline V gene are MDHEN and SYDVKM. DNA of the CDR3: TGTGCCAGCAGTTTAGTACTGGGAAGGGATCAGCCCCAGCATTTT. It encodes CASSLVLGRDQPQHF.

The chain combines TRBV6-1 with TRBJ1-2; 7 bases are a match to TRBD1. The CDR3 length is 14 residues. Germline loops: CDR1 MNHNS, CDR2 SASEGT. V lost 5 bases and J lost 4; bases outside the gene matches: 7. In DNA form, the CDR3 reads TGTGCCAGCAGTATCCAGACAGGGTCCTATGGCTACACCTTC. This sequence encodes CASSIQTGSYGYTF.

Only one count was recorded for this clone. The chain couples TRBV10-1 to TRBJ1-5; the D gene is possibly TRBD1 (5 bases). The CDR3 spans 14 residues. Germline CDR1 reads WNHNN; CDR2 reads SYGVQD (reference sequence). V was pared by 3 bases and J by 9 bases, with 15 bases between. In DNA, the CDR3 is TGCGCCAGCAGTGAAGTAAGGGGTGGAAGGCCCCAGCATTTT. It is translated as CASSEVRGGRPQHF.

The rearrangement joins TRBV7-9 to TRBJ2-7; the D is unclear. V lost 4 bases to trimming and J lost 6 bases, with 7 bases between them. The length of the CDR3 is 11 residues. The germline gives CDR1 SEHNR, CDR2 FQNEAQ (reference sequence). The CDR3 coding sequence is TGTGCCAGCAGCTCTTCAGGCGAGCAGTACTTC. This sequence encodes CASSSSGEQYF.

This chain connects TRBV6-1 to TRBJ2-3; a possible D gene is TRBD2 (6 bases). Trimming pared 8 bases from V and 2 bases from J, leaving 17 bases between. In germline, CDR1 is MNHNS, CDR2 SASEGT. This CDR3 is 15 amino acids long. The CDR3 loop reads CASRLVYRSTDTQYF. Written as DNA, the CDR3 is TGTGCCAGCCGACTAGTTTACAGATCCACAGATACGCAGTATTTT.

J is TRBJ2-7 and V is TRBV28; 10 bases align to TRBD1. The CDR3 extends over 14 amino acids. The germline V gene encodes CDR1 MDHEN and CDR2 SYDVKM. V lost 4 bases and J lost 5; bases outside the gene matches: 5. The CDR3 spells CASSSGQGFHEQYF. The CDR3 DNA reads TGTGCCAGCAGTTCGGGACAGGGGTTCCACGAGCAGTACTTC.

Worth noting for this clone: The sample has other DNA sequences that encode this CDR3 too. This sequence joins TRBV18 and TRBJ1-2; no reliable D call. From germline, CDR1 is KGHSH and CDR2 LQKENI. This CDR3 contains 14 residues. Between the trimmed V and J ends, which lost 2 bases and 0 bases, there was a span of 7 bases. The CDR3 sequence: CASSPGATNYGYTF. CDR3 DNA sequence: TGTGCCAGCTCACCAGGCGCCACTAACTATGGCTACACCTTC.

The V gene is TRBV5-1, the J gene TRBJ2-5; 7 nucleotides align to TRBD1. The CDR3 covers 13 residues. V was clipped by 4 bases and J by 5 bases; unmatched bases: 5. Germline V lookup: CDR1 SGHRS, CDR2 YFSETQ. CDR3: CASSDRARETQYF. The CDR3 bases are TGCGCCAGCAGCGACAGGGCCCGGGAGACCCAGTACTTC.

The rearrangement uses TRBV19 and TRBJ2-7, with TRBD1 as a possible D gene (5 bases). The CDR3 has 15 residues. Trimming shortened V by 6 bases and J by 1 base, and 16 bases separated the two germline ends. Germline CDR1 reads LNHDA; CDR2 reads SQIVND (reference sequence). CDR3 loop: CASSPRQGISYEQYF. The CDR3 DNA reads as TGTGCCAGTAGCCCGAGGCAGGGCATTTCCTACGAGCAGTACTTC.

V usage is TRBV6-6 and J usage is TRBJ1-2; possible D gene TRBD1, 6 bases. Germline V lookup: CDR1 MNHNY, CDR2 SVGAGI (reference sequence). V shed 8 bases and J shed 4 bases, with 17 bases lying between them. The CDR3 length is 14 residues. The CDR3 reads CASRMTGTTYGYTF. CDR3 bases: TGTGCCAGCCGCATGACAGGAACAACCTATGGCTACACCTTC.

V gene TRBV5-1 combines with J gene TRBJ2-2; weak D call: TRBD2 (6 bases). Trimming took 0 bases from V and 4 from J, leaving 7 bases between them. Germline CDR1 SGHRS, CDR2 YFSETQ. The CDR3 runs to 14 residues. The CDR3 sequence is CASSLEAGTGELFF. CDR3 DNA: TGCGCCAGCAGCTTGGAAGCGGGCACCGGGGAGCTGTTTTTT. The whole variable domain, filled in from reference TRBV5-1 and TRBJ2-2, reads KAGVTQTPRYLIKTRGQQVTLSCSPISGHRSVSWYQQTPGQGLQFLFEYFSETQRNKGNFPGRFSGRQFSNSRSEMNVSTLELGDSALYLCASSLEAGTGELFFGEGSRLTVL.

The rearrangement joins TRBV2 to TRBJ1-5; possible D gene TRBD1, 6 bases. CDR3 length: 17 amino acids. Germline assignment: CDR1 SNHLY and CDR2 FYNNEI. V was shortened by 6 bases and J by 7 bases, with 25 bases between the two germline ends. In DNA form, the CDR3 reads TGTGCCAGCAGCTACGAACCCGCGGGGACAAAAAGGCAGCCCCAGCATTTT. Its protein product is CASSYEPAGTKRQPQHF.

The chain recombines TRBV6-5 with TRBJ1-3; D is uncertain. CDR3 size: 15 residues. The V gene lost 5 bases and the J gene lost 0 bases, with 11 bases spanning the gap. CDR1 and CDR2 from the germline V gene are MNHEY and SVGAGI. CDR3 sequence reads: CASSREFGSGNTIYF. The CDR3 nucleotides are TGTGCCAGCAGTAGGGAGTTCGGCTCTGGAAACACCATATATTTT.

V gene TRBV28 combines with J gene TRBJ1-2; D not certain. Per the germline V gene, CDR1 is MDHEN and CDR2 is SYDVKM. Trimming left V 5 bases short and J 3 bases short, with 13 bases between. The CDR3 consists of 14 residues. In DNA form, the CDR3 reads TGTGCCAGCAGTACTCCGATCGGATACTATGGCTACACCTTC. Its protein product is CASSTPIGYYGYTF.

J is TRBJ1-2 and V is TRBV5-6, with a weak D call TRBD1 (5 bases). CDR3 length: 13 amino acids. CDR1 SGHDT and CDR2 YYEEEE come from the germline V gene. V lost 5 bases and J 1 base, leaving 9 bases between the germline ends. Written as DNA, the CDR3 is TGTGCCAGCAGTCGACAGCTTAACTATGGCTACACCTTC. Translation: CASSRQLNYGYTF.

The chain links TRBV5-4 to TRBJ2-5, with 11 bases matching TRBD1. Germline loops: CDR1 SGHNT, CDR2 YYREEE (reference sequence). J gave up 2 bases and V 4 bases, and 1 base lay outside the gene matches. This CDR3 is built from 14 residues. CDR3 region: CASSRDRGQETQYF. The DNA of the CDR3 is TGTGCCAGCAGCCGGGACAGGGGGCAAGAGACCCAGTACTTC.

J is TRBJ2-7 and V is TRBV5-6; 8 positions agree with TRBD2. The CDR3 is 14 amino acids. In germline, CDR1 is SGHDT, CDR2 YYEEEE. The ends lost 4 bases at V and 4 bases at J; junction bases unmatched: 7. The CDR3 DNA reads as TGTGCCAGCAGCATGAGCGGGAGCCAGTACGAGCAGTACTTC. Translated: CASSMSGSQYEQYF. Variable domain in full (rest from reference TRBV5-6 and TRBJ2-7): DAGVTQSPTHLIKTRGQQVTLRCSPKSGHDTVSWYQQALGQGPQFIFQYYEEEERQRGNFPDRFSGHQFPNYSSELNVNALLLGDSALYLCASSMSGSQYEQYFGPGTRLTVT.